This TCR beta chain came from a study of beta chain features in type 1 diabetes. Study results and limitations: Within each of all four CD4+ subsets, Type 1 diabetes patients had TCRB CDR3s that were moderately but significantly shorter.

Expressed TCRB transcripts were sequenced because the entire RNA isolate underwent reverse transcription. Approximately 3.6 million reads per sample on average were obtained from naive, central memory and regulatory T cell samples. Repertoires were generated with immunoSEQ multiplex PCR, while TCRdb's copy carries only in-frame clones and drops some. The repertoire has over 350,000 clones, around 16% of them found once; the top ten carry roughly 0.017%. As regards this clone: Its antigen is undetermined.

The CDR3 consists of 18 residues. The chain has TRBV21-1 and TRBJ2-5; the table's D call TRBD2 went unverified against the DNA. TRBV21-1 is deemed a pseudogene. The source is a woman younger than 30 in good health. Sequencing was done on a sample of naive CD4+ T cells from blood. CDR3 sequence reads: CASSSWPGLPRYQETQYF. In DNA form, the CDR3 reads TGTGCCAGCAGCTCCTGGCCGGGACTACCTCGGTACCAAGAGACCCAGTACTTC.